This record covers a single T cell receptor beta chain. The data derive from a study of blood T cell repertoires in COVID-19. Looking at the study overall: Donors in the United States, Italy and Spain gave samples during acute or convalescent COVID-19. From T cells, B-cell-depleted T cells, or PBMCs came the material, which was cDNA or gDNA.

Per the original data handling: Reference gene primer amplification in the assay estimated nucleated cell counts. Assay: immunoSEQ multiplex PCR; the TCRdb copy retains only in-frame clones and omits some. That table furnishes V, J and clone size, whereas the DNA furnished D and trimming. Counted here are about 110,000 clones, 65% to 80% occurring once; the ten biggest clones make up 6% to 8.5%. This CDR3 has 13 residues. The germline gives CDR1 KGHDR, CDR2 SFDVKD. Deletions cut 7 bases from V and 2 bases from J, with 11 bases between. The sequencing sample was made of peripheral blood. This chain connects TRBV24-1 to TRBJ2-7; D may be TRBD1 (5 bases). The origin of this receptor is a woman in her fifties or sixties with acute or convalescent COVID-19. The CDR3 DNA reads TGTGCCACCAGCGACAGCTTTACCTACGAGCAGTACTTC. Protein: CATSDSFTYEQYF.